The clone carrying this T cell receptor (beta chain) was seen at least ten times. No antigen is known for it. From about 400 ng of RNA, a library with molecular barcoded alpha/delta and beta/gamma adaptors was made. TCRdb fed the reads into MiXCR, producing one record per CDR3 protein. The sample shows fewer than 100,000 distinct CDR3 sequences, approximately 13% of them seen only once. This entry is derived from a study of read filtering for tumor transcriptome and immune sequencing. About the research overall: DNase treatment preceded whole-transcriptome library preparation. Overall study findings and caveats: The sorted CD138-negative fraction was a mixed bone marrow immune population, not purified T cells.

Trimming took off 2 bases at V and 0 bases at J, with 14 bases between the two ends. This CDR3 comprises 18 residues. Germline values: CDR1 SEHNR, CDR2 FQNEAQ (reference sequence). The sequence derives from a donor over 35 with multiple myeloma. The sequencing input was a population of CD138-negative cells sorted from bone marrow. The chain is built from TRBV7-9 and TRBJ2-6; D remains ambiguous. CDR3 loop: CASSLPPGASSGANVLTF. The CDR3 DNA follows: TGTGCCAGCAGCTTACCCCCAGGTGCAAGCTCTGGGGCCAACGTCCTGACTTTC. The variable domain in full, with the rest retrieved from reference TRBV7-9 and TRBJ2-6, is DTGVSQNPRHKITKRGQNVTFRCDPISEHNRLYWYRQTLGQGPEFLTYFQNEAQLEKSRLLSDRFSAERPKGSFSTLEIQRTEQGDSAMYLCASSLPPGASSGANVLTFGAGSRLTVL.